One sample yielded the 10 T cell receptor beta chains listed below, sequenced in a study of CD8 T cells in Susac syndrome. RNA amounts of roughly 0.5 to 1 ug underwent reverse transcription with random hexamers. One entry per CDR3 protein, called by TCRdb with MiXCR from the immunoSEQ multiplex PCR reads. The sample consists of around 200,000 distinct CDR3 sequences, 85% to 95% of them appearing once. Sequenced input: CD8+ T cells from PBMCs. These receptors were collected from a human donor with Susac syndrome.

The chain has TRBV7-8 and TRBJ2-1, with 12 bases lining up with TRBD2. CDR1 is SGHVS and CDR2 is FQNEAQ in the germline V gene. The V and J ends lost 4 bases and 6 bases, in that order; junction bases with no gene match: 7. The length of the CDR3 is 16 residues. The CDR3 loop reads CASSSTSGRGGNEQFF. CDR3 DNA sequence: TGTGCCAGCAGCTCGACTAGCGGGAGAGGGGGCAATGAGCAGTTCTTC.

In DNA form, the CDR3 reads TGTGCCAGCAGCGTAAGCTTCCTAGCGGGTAGGGGGGATGAGCAGTTCTTC. This codes for CASSVSFLAGRGDEQFF. The chain carries TRBV9 and TRBJ2-1; 8 bases agree with TRBD2. The CDR3 contains 17 residues. Germline lookup yields CDR1 SGDLS and CDR2 YYNGEE. Losses at the gene ends were 1 base for V and 8 bases for J; bases not matched to a gene: 14.

V is TRBV3-1 and J is TRBJ2-7; D is uncertain. CDR3 length: 14 amino acids. V lost 4 bases, J lost 2 bases, and 12 bases lay in between. The germline gives CDR1 LGHDT, CDR2 YNNKEL (reference sequence). The CDR3 DNA reads TGTGCCAGCAGCCGAAGAGATAGGACCTACGAGCAGTACTTC. Translation gives CASSRRDRTYEQYF.

The genes are TRBV20-1 and TRBJ1-2; 7 bases match TRBD1. The germline V gene has CDR1 DFQATT and CDR2 SNEGSKA (reference sequence). The junction had 8 bases not matched to a gene; V was cut back by 3 bases and J by 1 base. The CDR3 totals 15 residues. The CDR3 DNA reads TGCAGTGCTAGTCCGGGACAGATTTATAACTATGGCTACACCTTC. It yields the protein CSASPGQIYNYGYTF.

The gene calls are TRBV6-2 or TRBV6-3 and TRBJ2-7, with a weak D call TRBD1 (6 bases). The V gene's germline CDR1 is MNHEY and CDR2 SVGEGT. The ends were cut back, 5 bases at V and 3 bases at J, with 14 bases in the middle. The CDR3 spans 14 residues. CDR3 protein: CASSTGTSNYEQYF. CDR3 DNA sequence: TGTGCCAGCAGTACCGGGACATCAAACTACGAGCAGTACTTC.

The chain recombines TRBV4-1 with TRBJ1-5; 7 bases map to TRBD1. With V trimmed by 3 bases and J by 1 base, 12 bases remained unmatched. Per germline, CDR1 MGHRA and CDR2 YSYEKL. The CDR3 spans 18 residues. CDR3: CASSHPQGTDISNQPQHF. As DNA, the CDR3 is TGCGCCAGCAGCCACCCACAAGGGACAGACATAAGCAATCAGCCCCAGCATTTT.

The chain joins TRBV4-1 to TRBJ1-5; D unresolved. The CDR3 sequence is 14 residues long. The V end lost 2 bases, the J end lost 3 bases, and 8 bases lay between the germline ends. CDR1 and CDR2 (germline): MGHRA, YSYEKL. The DNA for the CDR3 is TGCGCCAGCAGCCAACATTACGCCAATCAGCCCCAGCATTTT. Its protein product is CASSQHYANQPQHF.

The rearrangement uses TRBV5-6 and TRBJ2-3, with TRBD2 identical over 7 bases. CDR1 SGHDT and CDR2 YYEEEE come from the germline V gene. The V and J ends lost 0 bases and 0 bases, in that order; junction bases with no gene match: 7. CDR3 length: 17 residues. CDR3: CASSLALAVTSTDTQYF. The CDR3 DNA reads as TGTGCCAGCAGCTTGGCCCTAGCGGTAACTAGCACAGATACGCAGTATTTT. Complete variable domain (other parts from reference TRBV5-6 and TRBJ2-3): DAGVTQSPTHLIKTRGQQVTLRCSPKSGHDTVSWYQQALGQGPQFIFQYYEEEERQRGNFPDRFSGHQFPNYSSELNVNALLLGDSALYLCASSLALAVTSTDTQYFGPGTRLTVL.

CDR3 DNA: TGTGCCAGCAGCTTCAGGGAAACTGAAGCTTTCTTT. Encoded protein: CASSFRETEAFF. The genes are TRBV13 and TRBJ1-1, with D perhaps matching TRBD1 (5 bases). Trimming left V 3 bases short and J 5 bases short, with 7 bases between. The CDR3 is 12 residues long. The germline V gene encodes CDR1 PRHDT and CDR2 FYEKMQ (reference sequence).

On this clonotype itself: The junction departs from the called germline gene at one end, perhaps through a read error. The rearrangement joins TRBV15 to TRBJ1-1; tentatively, D is TRBD1 (6 bases). The CDR3 runs 12 residues. The germline V gene has CDR1 LNHNV and CDR2 YYDKDF (reference sequence). In nucleotides, the CDR3 is TGTGCCACCAGCGACAGGTACACTGCGAGGGCCTTT. Translating it yields CATSDRYTARAF.